The present T cell receptor (beta chain) was sequenced within a study of CD8 T cells in ankylosing spondylitis. The CDR3 has 15 residues. V was shortened by 2 bases and J by 1 base, with 12 bases between the two germline ends. TCRdb itself ran the 5' RACE reads through MiXCR, one entry per CDR3 protein. The sample shows some 140,000 distinct CDR3 sequences, approximately 8.4% of them seen only once. Findings of the study overall: Researchers reportedly found disease-linked clones significantly enriched in matched ankylosing spondylitis synovial fluid.

Many counts were recorded for this clonotype. What it binds is not known. Sequencing was done on a sample of synovial fluid, either unsorted or a sorted T cell fraction (not recorded which). V is TRBV12-3 or TRBV12-4 and J is TRBJ2-7; D tentatively reads TRBD1 or TRBD2 (5 bases each). The sequence was collected from a male donor with ankylosing spondylitis. The CDR3 nucleotides are TGTGCCAGCAGTTTAAAGGTGGGGGAGTCCTACGAGCAGTACTTC. This translates into CASSLKVGESYEQYF.